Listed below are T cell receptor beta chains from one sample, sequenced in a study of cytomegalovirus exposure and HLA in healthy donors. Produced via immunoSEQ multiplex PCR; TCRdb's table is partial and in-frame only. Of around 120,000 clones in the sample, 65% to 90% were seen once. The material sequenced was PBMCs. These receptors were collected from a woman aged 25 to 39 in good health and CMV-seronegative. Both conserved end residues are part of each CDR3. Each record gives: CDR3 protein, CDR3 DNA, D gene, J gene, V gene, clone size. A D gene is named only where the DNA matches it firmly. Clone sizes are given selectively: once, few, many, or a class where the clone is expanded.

CDR3: CASSRQGGVRTDTQYF
DNA: TGTGCCAGCAGTAGGCAGGGCGGAGTTCGCACAGATACGCAGTATTTT
D: NA
J: TRBJ2-3
V: TRBV6-6
size: NA

CDR3: CASSDSAEMNTEAFF
DNA: TGTGCCAGCAGTGACTCGGCGGAAATGAACACTGAAGCTTTCTTT
D: NA
J: TRBJ1-1
V: TRBV6-4
size: few

CDR3: CASSQPRQGVSYEQYF
DNA: TGTGCCAGCAGTCAGCCCCGACAGGGGGTCTCCTACGAGCAGTACTTC
D: TRBD1
J: TRBJ2-7
V: TRBV28
size: NA

CDR3: CASSYRDSSTDTQYF
DNA: TGTGCCAGCAGTTACCGGGACAGTAGCACAGATACGCAGTATTTT
D: TRBD1
J: TRBJ2-3
V: TRBV27
size: NA

CDR3: CASSTPELAGETQYF
DNA: TGTGCCAGCAGTACCCCGGAACTAGCGGGCGAGACCCAGTACTTC
D: TRBD2
J: TRBJ2-5
V: TRBV28
size: NA

CDR3: CASSLGDSSYNEQFF
DNA: TGTGCCAGCAGTTTGGGGGACAGCTCTTACAATGAGCAGTTCTTC
D: TRBD1
J: TRBJ2-1
V: TRBV6-5
size: NA

CDR3: CASSLTSGSRADTQYF
DNA: TGTGCCAGCAGCTTAACTAGCGGGAGTAGGGCAGATACGCAGTATTTT
D: TRBD2
J: TRBJ2-3
V: TRBV5-6
size: NA

CDR3: CASGIDYGYTF
DNA: TGTGCCTCCGGGATCGACTATGGCTACACCTTC
D: NA
J: TRBJ1-2
V: TRBV28
size: few

CDR3: CASSQDFSQGDEQYF
DNA: TGCGCCAGCAGCCAAGATTTTTCACAGGGGGACGAGCAGTACTTC
D: TRBD1
J: TRBJ2-7
V: TRBV4-1
size: once

CDR3: CASSFGTDYEQYF
DNA: TGTGCCAGCAGCTTTGGGACAGACTACGAGCAGTACTTC
D: TRBD1
J: TRBJ2-7
V: TRBV5-6
size: NA

CDR3: CVSSGGTVAYEQYF
DNA: TGTGTCAGCAGTGGAGGGACAGTGGCTTACGAGCAGTACTTC
D: NA
J: TRBJ2-7
V: TRBV6-1
size: NA

CDR3: CASSLETGGGEKLFF
DNA: TGTGCCAGCAGTTTAGAAACAGGGGGAGGTGAAAAACTGTTTTTT
D: TRBD1
J: TRBJ1-4
V: TRBV28
size: NA

CDR3: CASSQSTANYGYTF
DNA: TGTGCCAGCAGCCAATCGACAGCTAACTATGGCTACACCTTC
D: NA
J: TRBJ1-2
V: TRBV16
size: once

CDR3: CASKGTGTIPATEAFF
DNA: TGTGCCAGTAAAGGGACAGGGACAATCCCCGCCACTGAAGCTTTCTTT
D: TRBD1
J: TRBJ1-1
V: TRBV19
size: NA

CDR3: CASSPLMDLTYNEQFF
DNA: TGTGCCAGTAGTCCGTTAATGGACTTAACTTACAATGAGCAGTTCTTC
D: NA
J: TRBJ2-1
V: TRBV19
size: few

CDR3: CASETRGSGTDTQYF
DNA: TGTGCCAGCGAGACGAGGGGTAGCGGGACAGATACGCAGTATTTT
D: TRBD2
J: TRBJ2-3
V: TRBV2
size: NA

CDR3: CAISDSGTETQYF
DNA: TGTGCCATCAGTGATAGCGGGACGGAGACCCAGTACTTC
D: TRBD2
J: TRBJ2-5
V: TRBV10-3
size: few

CDR3: CASRTTTSGNSYEQYF
DNA: TGTGCCAGCAGAACTACTACTAGCGGGAACTCCTACGAGCAGTACTTC
D: TRBD2
J: TRBJ2-7
V: TRBV28
size: NA

CDR3: CASSLSDRGETQYF
DNA: TGTGCCAGCAGCTTATCGGACAGGGGAGAGACCCAGTACTTC
D: TRBD1
J: TRBJ2-5
V: TRBV11-3
size: NA

CDR3: CASSPRAGDGNQPQHF
DNA: TGTGCCAGCAGCCCCAGGGCAGGGGACGGCAATCAGCCCCAGCATTTT
D: NA
J: TRBJ1-5
V: TRBV28
size: NA

CDR3: CAISGAGSAHEQFF
DNA: TGTGCCATCAGTGGAGCGGGATCGGCCCATGAGCAGTTCTTC
D: TRBD2
J: TRBJ2-1
V: TRBV10-3
size: NA

CDR3: CASSLRGDQPQHF
DNA: TGTGCCAGCAGTCTCAGGGGGGATCAGCCCCAGCATTTT
D: TRBD1
J: TRBJ1-5
V: TRBV27
size: NA

CDR3: CASSLLPSDRGQGKNIQYF
DNA: TGTGCCAGCAGCCTCCTCCCTTCGGACAGGGGGCAGGGCAAAAACATTCAGTACTTC
D: TRBD1
J: TRBJ2-4
V: TRBV7-2
size: NA

CDR3: CASSDRAAGTEAFF
DNA: TGTGCCAGCAGTGACAGGGCGGCGGGCACTGAAGCTTTCTTT
D: TRBD1
J: TRBJ1-1
V: TRBV28
size: NA

CDR3: CASSPTRGEGSDTQYF
DNA: TGCGCCAGCAGTCCGACTAGGGGGGAGGGCTCAGATACGCAGTATTTT
D: NA
J: TRBJ2-3
V: TRBV5-1
size: NA

CDR3: CASSVASSGNTIYF
DNA: TGTGCCAGCAGCGTAGCTAGCTCTGGAAACACCATATATTTT
D: NA
J: TRBJ1-3
V: TRBV9
size: NA

CDR3: CASSQDLPGQETQYF
DNA: TGCGCCAGCAGCCAAGATCTGCCAGGCCAAGAGACCCAGTACTTC
D: NA
J: TRBJ2-5
V: TRBV4-1
size: NA

CDR3: CASSQDSGRANEQFF
DNA: TGTGCCAGCAGCCAAGATAGCGGGAGGGCCAATGAGCAGTTCTTC
D: TRBD2
J: TRBJ2-1
V: TRBV14
size: NA

CDR3: CASSALAGGQTYEQYF
DNA: TGTGCCAGCTCAGCACTAGCGGGAGGGCAAACCTACGAGCAGTACTTC
D: TRBD2
J: TRBJ2-7
V: TRBV18
size: NA

CDR3: CASSPRTGSNEKLFF
DNA: TGTGCCAGCAGCCCCCGGACAGGCAGTAATGAAAAACTGTTTTTT
D: TRBD1
J: TRBJ1-4
V: TRBV5-4
size: NA

CDR3: CASSLAAGGRSPLHF
DNA: TGTGCCAGCAGCTTGGCGGCCGGGGGGCGTTCACCCCTCCACTTT
D: NA
J: TRBJ1-6
V: TRBV5-6
size: NA

CDR3: CASSEASRNTEAFF
DNA: TGTGCCAGCAGTGAAGCAAGCCGGAACACTGAAGCTTTCTTT
D: NA
J: TRBJ1-1
V: TRBV6-1
size: NA

CDR3: CASRHDNDIRDRTHF
DNA: TGTGCCAGCAGACACGACAATGATATCAGGGATAGAACCCACTTT
D: NA
J: TRBJ1-6
V: TRBV6-1
size: NA

CDR3: CAAGLGGELFF
DNA: TGTGCCGCGGGACTAGGAGGGGAGCTGTTTTTT
D: TRBD2
J: TRBJ2-2
V: TRBV19
size: NA

CDR3: CASSFYDLAYEQYF
DNA: TGTGCCAGCAGCTTCTACGACTTAGCCTACGAGCAGTACTTC
D: NA
J: TRBJ2-7
V: TRBV7-2
size: NA

CDR3: CASSAGLGYEQYF
DNA: TGTGCCAGCAGTGCGGGACTAGGCTACGAGCAGTACTTC
D: TRBD2
J: TRBJ2-7
V: TRBV27
size: NA

CDR3: CASSPSRAPYEQYF
DNA: TGCGCCAGCAGTCCTTCCAGGGCCCCCTACGAGCAGTACTTC
D: NA
J: TRBJ2-7
V: TRBV23-1
size: NA

CDR3: CASSPRGSSSYNEQFF
DNA: TGCGCCAGCAGCCCCAGGGGGAGCAGCTCCTACAATGAGCAGTTCTTC
D: TRBD1
J: TRBJ2-1
V: TRBV5-1
size: NA

CDR3: CASSWQGVGETQYF
DNA: TGTGCCAGTAGTTGGCAGGGGGTAGGAGAGACCCAGTACTTC
D: TRBD1
J: TRBJ2-5
V: TRBV19
size: NA

CDR3: CASSSAGPGANVLTF
DNA: TGCGCCAGCAGCTCGGCGGGTCCTGGGGCCAACGTCCTGACTTTC
D: NA
J: TRBJ2-6
V: TRBV5-1
size: once